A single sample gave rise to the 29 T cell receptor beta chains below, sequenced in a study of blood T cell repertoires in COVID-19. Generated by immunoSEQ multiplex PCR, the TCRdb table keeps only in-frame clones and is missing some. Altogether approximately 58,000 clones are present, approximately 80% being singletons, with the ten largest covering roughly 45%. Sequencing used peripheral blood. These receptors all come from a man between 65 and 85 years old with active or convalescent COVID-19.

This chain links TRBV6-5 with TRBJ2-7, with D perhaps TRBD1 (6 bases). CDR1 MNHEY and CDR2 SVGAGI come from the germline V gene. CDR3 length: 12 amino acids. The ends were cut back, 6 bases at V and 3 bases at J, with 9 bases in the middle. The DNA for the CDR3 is TGTGCCAGCAGAAACAGGGACTACGAGCAGTACTTC. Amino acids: CASRNRDYEQYF.

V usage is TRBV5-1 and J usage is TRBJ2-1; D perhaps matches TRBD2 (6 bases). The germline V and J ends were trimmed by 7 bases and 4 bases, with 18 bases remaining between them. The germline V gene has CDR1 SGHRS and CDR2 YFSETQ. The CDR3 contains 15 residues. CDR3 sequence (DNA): TGCGCCAGCGACGAAGGTAGCGGAGTATACAATGAGCAGTTCTTC. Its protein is CASDEGSGVYNEQFF.

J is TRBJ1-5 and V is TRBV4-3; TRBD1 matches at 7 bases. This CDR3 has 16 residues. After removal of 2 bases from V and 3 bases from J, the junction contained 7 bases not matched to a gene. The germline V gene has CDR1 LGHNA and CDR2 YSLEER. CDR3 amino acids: CASSQCGTDYNQPQHF. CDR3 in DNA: TGCGCCAGCAGCCAATGCGGGACAGATTACAATCAGCCCCAGCATTTT.

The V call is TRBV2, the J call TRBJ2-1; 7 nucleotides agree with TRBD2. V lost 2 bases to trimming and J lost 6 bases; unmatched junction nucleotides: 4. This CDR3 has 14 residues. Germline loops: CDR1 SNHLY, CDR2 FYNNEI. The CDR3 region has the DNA TGTGCCAGCAGTGAAAAGAGACTAGCCAATGAGCAGTTCTTC. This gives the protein CASSEKRLANEQFF.

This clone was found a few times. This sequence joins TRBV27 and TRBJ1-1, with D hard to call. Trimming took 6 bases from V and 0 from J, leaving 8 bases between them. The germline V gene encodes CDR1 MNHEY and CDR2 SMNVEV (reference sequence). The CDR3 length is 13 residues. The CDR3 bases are TGTGCCAGCAGGCTCCAGATGAACACTGAAGCTTTCTTT. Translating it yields CASRLQMNTEAFF.

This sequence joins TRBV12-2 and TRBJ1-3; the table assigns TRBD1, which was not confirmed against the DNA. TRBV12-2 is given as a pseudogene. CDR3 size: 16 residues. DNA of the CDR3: TGTGCAAGTCGGCACCGGGACAAGCCCATGAGGTCCACCATATATTTT. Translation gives CASRHRDKPMRSTIYF.

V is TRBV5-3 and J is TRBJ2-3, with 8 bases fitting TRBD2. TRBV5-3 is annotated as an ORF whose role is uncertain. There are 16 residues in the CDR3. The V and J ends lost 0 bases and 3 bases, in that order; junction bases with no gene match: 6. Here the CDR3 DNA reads TGTGCCAGAAGCTTGGCCGGGGTAGCGGGAACAGATACGCAGTATTTT. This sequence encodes CARSLAGVAGTDTQYF.

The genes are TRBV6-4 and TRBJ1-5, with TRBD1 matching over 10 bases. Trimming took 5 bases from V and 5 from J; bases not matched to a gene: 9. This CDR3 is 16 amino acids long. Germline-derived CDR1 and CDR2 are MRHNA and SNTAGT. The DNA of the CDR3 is TGTGCCAGCAGTCGGACCTGGGACAGGGGCGATCAGCCCCAGCATTTT. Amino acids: CASSRTWDRGDQPQHF.

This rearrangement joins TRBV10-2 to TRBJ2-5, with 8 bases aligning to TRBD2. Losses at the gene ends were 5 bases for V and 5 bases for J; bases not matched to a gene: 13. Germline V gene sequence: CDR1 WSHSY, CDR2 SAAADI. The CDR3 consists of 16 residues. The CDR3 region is CASSQPQRETGETQYF. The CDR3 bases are TGCGCCAGCAGTCAACCCCAGCGGGAGACTGGGGAGACCCAGTACTTC.

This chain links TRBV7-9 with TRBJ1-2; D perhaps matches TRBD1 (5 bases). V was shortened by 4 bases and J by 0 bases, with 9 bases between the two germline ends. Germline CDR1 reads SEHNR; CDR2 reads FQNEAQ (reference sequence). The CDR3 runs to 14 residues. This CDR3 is CASSSTVSNYGYTF. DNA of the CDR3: TGTGCCAGCAGCTCGACAGTTTCTAACTATGGCTACACCTTC.

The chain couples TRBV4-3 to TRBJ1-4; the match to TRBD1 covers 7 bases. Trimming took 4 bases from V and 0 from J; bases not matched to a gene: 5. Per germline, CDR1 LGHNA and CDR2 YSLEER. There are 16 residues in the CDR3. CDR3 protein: CASSPGTVATNEKLFF. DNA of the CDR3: TGCGCCAGCAGCCCTGGGACAGTTGCAACTAATGAAAAACTGTTTTTT.

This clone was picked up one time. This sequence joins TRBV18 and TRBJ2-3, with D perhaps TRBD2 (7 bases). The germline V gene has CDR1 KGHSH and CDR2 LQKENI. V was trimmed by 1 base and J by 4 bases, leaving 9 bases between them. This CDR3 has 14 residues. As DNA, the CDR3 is TGTGCCAGCTCACCACGGGGGGGCGCAGATACGCAGTATTTT. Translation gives CASSPRGGADTQYF.

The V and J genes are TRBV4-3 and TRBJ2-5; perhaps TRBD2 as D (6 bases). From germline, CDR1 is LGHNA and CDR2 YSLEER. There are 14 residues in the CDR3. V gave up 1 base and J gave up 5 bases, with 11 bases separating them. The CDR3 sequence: CASSQAGRSETQYF. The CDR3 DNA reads TGCGCCAGCAGCCAAGCGGGGAGGTCGGAGACCCAGTACTTC.

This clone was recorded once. This chain's CDR3 is CASSYTANTGELFF. Here the CDR3 DNA reads TGCGCCAGCAGCTATACAGCGAACACCGGGGAGCTGTTTTTT. J is TRBJ2-2 and V is TRBV5-1; D is undetermined. Trimming cost V 3 bases and J 0 bases, with 6 bases left between them. This CDR3 has 14 amino acids. Germline assignment: CDR1 SGHRS and CDR2 YFSETQ.

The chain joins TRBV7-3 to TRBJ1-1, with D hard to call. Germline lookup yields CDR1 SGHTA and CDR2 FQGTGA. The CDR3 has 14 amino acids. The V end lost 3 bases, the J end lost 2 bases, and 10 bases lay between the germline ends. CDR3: CASSFEGDNTEAFF. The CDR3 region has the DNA TGTGCCAGCAGCTTCGAGGGCGACAACACTGAAGCTTTCTTT.

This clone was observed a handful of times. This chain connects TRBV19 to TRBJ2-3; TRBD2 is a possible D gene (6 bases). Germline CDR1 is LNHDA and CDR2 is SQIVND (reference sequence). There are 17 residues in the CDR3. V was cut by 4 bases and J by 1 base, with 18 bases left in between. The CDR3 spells CASSNRRGSGRTDTQYF. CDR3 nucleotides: TGTGCCAGTAGTAATCGGAGGGGCAGCGGGCGCACAGATACGCAGTATTTT. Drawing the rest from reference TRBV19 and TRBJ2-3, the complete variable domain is DGGITQSPKYLFRKEGQNVTLSCEQNLNHDAMYWYRQDPGQGLRLIYYSQIVNDFQKGDIAEGYSVSREKKESFPLTVTSAQKNPTAFYLCASSNRRGSGRTDTQYFGPGTRLTVL.

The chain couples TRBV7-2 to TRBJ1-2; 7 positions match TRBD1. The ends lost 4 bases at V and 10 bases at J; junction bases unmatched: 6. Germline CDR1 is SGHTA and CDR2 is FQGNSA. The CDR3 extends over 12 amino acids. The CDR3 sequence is CASSYGQEIYTF. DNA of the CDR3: TGTGCCAGCAGCTATGGACAGGAGATCTACACCTTC.

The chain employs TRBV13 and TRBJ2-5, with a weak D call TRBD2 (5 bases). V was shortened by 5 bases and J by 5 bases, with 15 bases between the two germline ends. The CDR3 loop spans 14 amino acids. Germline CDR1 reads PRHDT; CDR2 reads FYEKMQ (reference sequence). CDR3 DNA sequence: TGTGCCAGCAGCCTCCGTTCGTGGGAGGAGACCCAGTACTTC. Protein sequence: CASSLRSWEETQYF.

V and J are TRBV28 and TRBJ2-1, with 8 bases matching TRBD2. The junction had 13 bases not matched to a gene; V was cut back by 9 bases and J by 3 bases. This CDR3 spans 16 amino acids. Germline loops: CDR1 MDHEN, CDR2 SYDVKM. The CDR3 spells CARGRVTSEDYNEQFF. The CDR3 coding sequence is TGTGCCAGGGGGAGAGTGACTAGCGAGGACTACAATGAGCAGTTCTTC.

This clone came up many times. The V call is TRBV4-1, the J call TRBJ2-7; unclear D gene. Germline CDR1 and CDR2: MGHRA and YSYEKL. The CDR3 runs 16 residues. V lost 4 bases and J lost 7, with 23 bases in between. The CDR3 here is CASSPETLLVPGEQYF. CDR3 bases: TGCGCCAGCAGCCCCGAAACCCTGCTAGTCCCCGGGGAGCAGTACTTC.

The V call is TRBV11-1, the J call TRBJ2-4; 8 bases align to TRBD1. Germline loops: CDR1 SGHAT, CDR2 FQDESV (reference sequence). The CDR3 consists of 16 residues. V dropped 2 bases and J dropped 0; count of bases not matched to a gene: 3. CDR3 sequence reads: CASSLQGAGAKNIQYF. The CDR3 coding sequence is TGTGCCAGCAGCTTACAGGGGGCAGGAGCCAAAAACATTCAGTACTTC.

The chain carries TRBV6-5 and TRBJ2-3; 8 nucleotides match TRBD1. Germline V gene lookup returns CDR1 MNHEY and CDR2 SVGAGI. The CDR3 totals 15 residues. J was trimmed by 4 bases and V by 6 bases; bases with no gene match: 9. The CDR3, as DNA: TGTGCCAGCAGGGCTATTTTACAGGGGGCAGATACGCAGTATTTT. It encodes CASRAILQGADTQYF.

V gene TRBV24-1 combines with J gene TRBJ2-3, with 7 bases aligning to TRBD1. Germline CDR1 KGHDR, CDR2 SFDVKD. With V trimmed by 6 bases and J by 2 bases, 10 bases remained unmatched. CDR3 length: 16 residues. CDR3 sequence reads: CATSPRGSPFTDTQYF. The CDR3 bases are TGTGCCACCAGTCCCAGGGGGTCCCCTTTCACAGATACGCAGTATTTT.

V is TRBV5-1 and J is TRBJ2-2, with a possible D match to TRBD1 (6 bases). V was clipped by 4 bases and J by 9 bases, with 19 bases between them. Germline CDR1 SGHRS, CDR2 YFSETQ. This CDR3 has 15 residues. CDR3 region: CASSPTGQQPRELFF. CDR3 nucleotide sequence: TGCGCCAGCAGCCCCACCGGACAGCAACCCCGGGAGCTGTTTTTT.

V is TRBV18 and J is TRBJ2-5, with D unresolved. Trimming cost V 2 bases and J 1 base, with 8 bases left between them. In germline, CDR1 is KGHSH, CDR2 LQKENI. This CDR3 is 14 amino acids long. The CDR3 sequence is CASSPVQAQETQYF. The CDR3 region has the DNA TGTGCCAGCTCACCAGTCCAGGCCCAAGAGACCCAGTACTTC.

CDR3 protein: CASSWNADRGYEQYF. The CDR3 DNA reads as TGCGCCAGCAGCTGGAACGCGGACAGGGGTTACGAGCAGTACTTC. The genes are TRBV5-1 and TRBJ2-7; 9 bases match TRBD1. Germline V gene sequence: CDR1 SGHRS, CDR2 YFSETQ. This CDR3 contains 15 residues. After removal of 3 bases from V and 4 bases from J, the junction contained 8 bases not matched to a gene.

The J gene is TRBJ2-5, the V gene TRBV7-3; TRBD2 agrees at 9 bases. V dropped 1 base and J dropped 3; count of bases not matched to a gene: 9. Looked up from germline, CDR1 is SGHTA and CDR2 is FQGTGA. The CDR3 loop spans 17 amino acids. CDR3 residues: CASSLIGTTSGKETQYF. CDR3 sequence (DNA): TGTGCCAGCAGCTTAATTGGTACGACTAGCGGAAAAGAGACCCAGTACTTC.

In nucleotides, the CDR3 is TGTGCCAGCAGTTTATCCTCGGACAGGGTCTACAATGAGCAGTTCTTC. The encoded protein is CASSLSSDRVYNEQFF. The V call is TRBV28, the J call TRBJ2-1; the match to TRBD1 covers 8 bases. V trimming: 1 base; J trimming: 3 bases; junction bases outside the gene matches: 5. This CDR3 contains 16 residues. The germline V gene has CDR1 MDHEN and CDR2 SYDVKM.

In nucleotides, the CDR3 is TGTGCCAGCAGTGACTTCTATGGCTACACCTTC. This encodes CASSDFYGYTF. This sequence joins TRBV2 and TRBJ1-2; no clear D gene. CDR3 size: 11 residues. Germline V gene data show CDR1 as SNHLY and CDR2 as FYNNEI. The ends were cut back, 3 bases at V and 4 bases at J, with 3 bases in the middle. Looking up the rest from reference TRBV2 and TRBJ1-2 gives the full variable domain: EPEVTQTPSHQVTQMGQEVILRCVPISNHLYFYWYRQILGQKVEFLVSFYNNEISEKSEIFDDQFSVERPDGSNFTLKIRSTKLEDSAMYFCASSDFYGYTFGSGTRLTVV.